The entry that follows covers one T cell receptor (beta chain) sequence. This sample was taken from a study of blood T cell repertoires in COVID-19. Study details: Whether acute or convalescent, the COVID-19 samples came from the United States, Italy and Spain. PBMCs, B-cell-depleted T cells, or T cells provided the cDNA or gDNA that made up the material.

How the authors handled the data: Amplification from reference gene primers served as the basis for estimated nucleated cell counts. Using immunoSEQ multiplex PCR, the repertoire was profiled, and TCRdb retains in-frame clones only, with some absent. V and J calls and clone size are those listed in that table; D and trimming were worked out from the DNA. The sample has 65,000 to 90,000 clones, around 77% seen once. Seattle enrolled patients during active infection and tracked them longitudinally. J was trimmed by 6 bases and V by 1 base; bases with no gene match: 3. The V gene's germline CDR1 is KGHSH and CDR2 LQKENI. CDR3 length equals 15 residues.

The V and J genes are TRBV18 and TRBJ2-2; 9 bases agree with TRBD1. The sequencing input was peripheral blood. The sequence derives from a man aged 70-80 years with COVID-19, enrolled during active disease. This chain's CDR3 is CASSPQQGAPGELFF. DNA for the CDR3: TGTGCCAGCTCACCACAACAGGGGGCCCCCGGGGAGCTGTTTTTT.